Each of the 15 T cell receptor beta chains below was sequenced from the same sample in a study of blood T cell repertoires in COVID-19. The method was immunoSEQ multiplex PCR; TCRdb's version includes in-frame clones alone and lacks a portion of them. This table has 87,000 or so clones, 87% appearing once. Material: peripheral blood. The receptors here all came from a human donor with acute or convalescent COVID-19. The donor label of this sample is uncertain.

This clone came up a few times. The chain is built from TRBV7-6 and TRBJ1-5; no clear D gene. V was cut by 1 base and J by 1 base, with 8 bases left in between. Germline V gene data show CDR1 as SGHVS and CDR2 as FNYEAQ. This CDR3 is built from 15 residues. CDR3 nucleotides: TGTGCCAGCAGCTTAGATACGGGGAGCAATCAGCCCCAGCATTTT. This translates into CASSLDTGSNQPQHF.

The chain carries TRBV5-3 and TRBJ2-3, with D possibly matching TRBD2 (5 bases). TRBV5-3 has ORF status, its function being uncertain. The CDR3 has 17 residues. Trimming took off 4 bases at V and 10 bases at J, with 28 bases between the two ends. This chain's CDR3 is CARSDGRAKGLPGAQYF. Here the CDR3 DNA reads TGTGCCAGAAGCGACGGTCGAGCTAAGGGTCTCCCCGGGGCGCAGTATTTT.

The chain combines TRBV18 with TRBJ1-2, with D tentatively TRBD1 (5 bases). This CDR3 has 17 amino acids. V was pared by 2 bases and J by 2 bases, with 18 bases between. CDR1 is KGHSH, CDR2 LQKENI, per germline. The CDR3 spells CASSPLAGRLSNYGYTF. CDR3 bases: TGTGCCAGCTCACCATTGGCAGGGCGGCTTTCCAACTATGGCTACACCTTC.

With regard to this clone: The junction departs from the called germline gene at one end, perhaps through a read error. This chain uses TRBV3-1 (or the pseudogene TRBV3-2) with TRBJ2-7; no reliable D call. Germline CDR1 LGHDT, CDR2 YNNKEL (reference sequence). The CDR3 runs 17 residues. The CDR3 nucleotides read TGTGCCAGCAGCCTTTCGGGTCCGGATGTCTCCGTCTACGAGCGGTACTTC. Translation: CASSLSGPDVSVYERYF.

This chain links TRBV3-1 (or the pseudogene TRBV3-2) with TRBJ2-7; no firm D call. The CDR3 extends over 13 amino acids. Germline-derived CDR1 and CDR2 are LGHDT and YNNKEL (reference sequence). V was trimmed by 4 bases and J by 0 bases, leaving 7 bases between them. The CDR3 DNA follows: TGTGCCAGCAGCCCAACTCCCTCCTACGAGCAGTACTTC. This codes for CASSPTPSYEQYF.

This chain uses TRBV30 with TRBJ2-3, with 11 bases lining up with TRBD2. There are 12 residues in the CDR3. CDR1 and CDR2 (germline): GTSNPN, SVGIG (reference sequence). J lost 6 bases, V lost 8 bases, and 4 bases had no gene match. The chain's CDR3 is CAGRLAGDTQYF. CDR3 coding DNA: TGTGCCGGGCGACTAGCGGGGGATACGCAGTATTTT.

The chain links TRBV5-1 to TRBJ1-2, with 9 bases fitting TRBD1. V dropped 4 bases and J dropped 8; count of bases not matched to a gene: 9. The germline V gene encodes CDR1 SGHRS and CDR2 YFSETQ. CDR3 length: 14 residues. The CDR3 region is CASSPGTGRLGYTF. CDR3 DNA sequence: TGCGCCAGCAGCCCCGGGACAGGGAGGCTCGGCTACACCTTC.

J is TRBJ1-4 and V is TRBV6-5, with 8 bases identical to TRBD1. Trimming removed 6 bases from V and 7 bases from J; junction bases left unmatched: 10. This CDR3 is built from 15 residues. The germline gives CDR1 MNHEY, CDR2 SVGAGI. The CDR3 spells CASRPRTGSGEKLFF. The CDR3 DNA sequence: TGTGCCAGCAGACCCCGGACAGGGTCAGGTGAAAAACTGTTTTTT.

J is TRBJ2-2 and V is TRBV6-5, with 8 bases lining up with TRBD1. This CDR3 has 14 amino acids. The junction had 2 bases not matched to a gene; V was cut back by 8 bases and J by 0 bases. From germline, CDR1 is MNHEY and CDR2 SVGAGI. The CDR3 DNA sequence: TGTGCCAGCGGGACAGGCCCGAACACCGGGGAGCTGTTTTTT. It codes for CASGTGPNTGELFF.

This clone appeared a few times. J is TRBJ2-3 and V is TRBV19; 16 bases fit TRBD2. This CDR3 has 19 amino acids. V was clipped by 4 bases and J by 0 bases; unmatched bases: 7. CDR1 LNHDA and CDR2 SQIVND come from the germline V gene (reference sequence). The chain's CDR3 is CASSRGLAGGALSTDTQYF. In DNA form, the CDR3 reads TGTGCCAGTAGTAGGGGACTAGCGGGGGGGGCCCTAAGCACAGATACGCAGTATTTT.

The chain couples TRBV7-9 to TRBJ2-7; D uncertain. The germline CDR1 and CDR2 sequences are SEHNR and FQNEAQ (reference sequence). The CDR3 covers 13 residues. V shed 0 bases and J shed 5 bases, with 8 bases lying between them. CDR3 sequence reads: CASSLAPPDEQYF. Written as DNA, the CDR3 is TGTGCCAGCAGCTTAGCCCCCCCGGACGAGCAGTACTTC.

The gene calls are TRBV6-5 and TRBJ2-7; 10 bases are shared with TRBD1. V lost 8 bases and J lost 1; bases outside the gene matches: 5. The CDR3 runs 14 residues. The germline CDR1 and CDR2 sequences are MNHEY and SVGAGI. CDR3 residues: CASRWDRGSYEQYF. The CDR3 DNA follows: TGTGCCAGCCGCTGGGACAGGGGATCCTACGAGCAGTACTTC.

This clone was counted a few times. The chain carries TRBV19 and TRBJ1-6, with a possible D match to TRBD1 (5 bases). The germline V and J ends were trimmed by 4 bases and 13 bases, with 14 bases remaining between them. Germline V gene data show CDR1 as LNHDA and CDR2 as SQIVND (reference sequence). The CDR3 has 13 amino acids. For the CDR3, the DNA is TGTGCCAGTAGTACCCAATCGGGGGTGCCCCTCCACTTT. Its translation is CASSTQSGVPLHF.

CDR3 coding DNA: TGTGCCAGCAGCTTAGGGCCAGGGGGGAGCAATGAGCAGTTCTTC. This encodes CASSLGPGGSNEQFF. V gene TRBV11-2 combines with J gene TRBJ2-1, with D possibly matching TRBD1 (7 bases). Germline V gene sequence: CDR1 SGHAT, CDR2 FQNNGV. Trimming pared 1 base from V and 6 bases from J, leaving 13 bases between. The CDR3 runs to 15 residues.

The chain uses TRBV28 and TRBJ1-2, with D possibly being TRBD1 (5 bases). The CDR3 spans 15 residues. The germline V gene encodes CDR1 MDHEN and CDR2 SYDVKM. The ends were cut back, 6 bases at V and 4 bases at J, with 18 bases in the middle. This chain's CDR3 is CASSSYRGLFYGYTF. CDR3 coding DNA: TGTGCCAGCAGCAGCTACCGGGGACTGTTCTATGGCTACACCTTC.